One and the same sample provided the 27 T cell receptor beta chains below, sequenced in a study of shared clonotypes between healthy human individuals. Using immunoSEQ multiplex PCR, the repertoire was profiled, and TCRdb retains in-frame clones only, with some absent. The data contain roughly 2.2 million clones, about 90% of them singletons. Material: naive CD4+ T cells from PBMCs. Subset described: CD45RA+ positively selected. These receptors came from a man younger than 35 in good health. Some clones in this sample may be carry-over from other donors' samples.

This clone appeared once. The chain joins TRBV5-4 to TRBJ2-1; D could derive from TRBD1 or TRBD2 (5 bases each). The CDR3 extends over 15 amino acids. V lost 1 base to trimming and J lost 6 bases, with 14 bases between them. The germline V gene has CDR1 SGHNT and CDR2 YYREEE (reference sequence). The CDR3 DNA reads TGTGCCAGCAGCTTGCGCAGGGAGAGCATCAATGAGCAGTTCTTC. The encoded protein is CASSLRRESINEQFF.

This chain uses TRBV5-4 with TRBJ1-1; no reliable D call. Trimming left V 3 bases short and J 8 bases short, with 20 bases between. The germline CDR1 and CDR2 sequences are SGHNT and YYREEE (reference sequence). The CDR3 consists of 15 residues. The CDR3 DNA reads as TGTGCCAGCAGCTCACTGGGGAGTTTATTGAGCGAAGCTTTCTTT. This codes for CASSSLGSLLSEAFF.

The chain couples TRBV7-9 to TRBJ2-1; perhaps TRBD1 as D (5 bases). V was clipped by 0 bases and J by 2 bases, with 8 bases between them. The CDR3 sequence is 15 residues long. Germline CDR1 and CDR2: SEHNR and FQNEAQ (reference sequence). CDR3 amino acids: CASSLAQGTYNEQFF. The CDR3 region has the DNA TGTGCCAGCAGCTTAGCGCAGGGCACCTACAATGAGCAGTTCTTC.

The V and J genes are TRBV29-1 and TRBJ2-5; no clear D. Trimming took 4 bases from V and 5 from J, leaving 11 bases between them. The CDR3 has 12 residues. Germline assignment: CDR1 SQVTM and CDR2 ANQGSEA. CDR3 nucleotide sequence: TGCAGCGTTGTTAGCCTTAGCGAGACCCAGTACTTC. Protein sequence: CSVVSLSETQYF.

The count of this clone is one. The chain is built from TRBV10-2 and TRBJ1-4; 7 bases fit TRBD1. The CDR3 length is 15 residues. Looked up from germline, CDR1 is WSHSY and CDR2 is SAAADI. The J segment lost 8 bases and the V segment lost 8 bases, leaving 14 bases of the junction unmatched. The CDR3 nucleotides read TGCGCCAGCCGTTCCCCGGACAGGACAACCGAAAAACTGTTTTTT. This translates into CASRSPDRTTEKLFF.

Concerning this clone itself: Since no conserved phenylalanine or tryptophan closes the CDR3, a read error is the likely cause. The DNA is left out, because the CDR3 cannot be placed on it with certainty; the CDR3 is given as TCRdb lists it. The CDR3 reads CASSLTGPNPSI. This rearrangement joins TRBV5-5 to TRBJ1-2. Germline CDR1 reads SGHKS; CDR2 reads YYEKEE (reference sequence). The CDR3 spans 12 amino acids, including both terminal residues.

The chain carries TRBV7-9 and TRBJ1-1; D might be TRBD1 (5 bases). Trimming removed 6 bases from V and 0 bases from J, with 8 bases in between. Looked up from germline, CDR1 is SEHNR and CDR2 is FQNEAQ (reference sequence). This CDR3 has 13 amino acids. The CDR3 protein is CASSQQVNTEAFF. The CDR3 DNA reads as TGTGCCAGCAGTCAACAGGTGAACACTGAAGCTTTCTTT.

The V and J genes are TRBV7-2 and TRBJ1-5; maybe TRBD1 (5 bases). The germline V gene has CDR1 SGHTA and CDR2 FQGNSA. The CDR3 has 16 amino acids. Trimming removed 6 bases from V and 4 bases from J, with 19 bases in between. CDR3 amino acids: CASSLSGVGGNQPQHF. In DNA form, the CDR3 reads TGTGCCAGCAGTCTATCGGGGGTGGGTGGAAATCAGCCCCAGCATTTT.

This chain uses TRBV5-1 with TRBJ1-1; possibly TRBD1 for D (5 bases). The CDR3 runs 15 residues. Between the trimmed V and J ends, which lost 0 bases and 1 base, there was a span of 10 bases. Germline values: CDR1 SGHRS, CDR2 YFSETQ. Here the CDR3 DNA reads TGCGCCAGCAGCTTGGCCCAGGGCGCGAACACTGAAGCTTTCTTT. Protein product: CASSLAQGANTEAFF.

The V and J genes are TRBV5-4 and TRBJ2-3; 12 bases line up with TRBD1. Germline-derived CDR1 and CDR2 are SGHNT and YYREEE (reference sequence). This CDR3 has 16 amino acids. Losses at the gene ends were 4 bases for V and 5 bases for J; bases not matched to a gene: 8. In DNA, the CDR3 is TGTGCCAGCAGCGGCCGGGACAGGGGGCAGGGAGATACGCAGTATTTT. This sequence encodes CASSGRDRGQGDTQYF.

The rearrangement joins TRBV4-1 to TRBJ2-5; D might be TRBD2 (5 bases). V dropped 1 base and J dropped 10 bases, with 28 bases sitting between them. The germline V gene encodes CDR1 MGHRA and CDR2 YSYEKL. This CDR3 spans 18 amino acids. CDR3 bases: TGCGCCAGCAGCCAAGGGGGTCGCCAGGAGGTTGGCAAGGTTGACCAGTACTTC. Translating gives CASSQGGRQEVGKVDQYF.

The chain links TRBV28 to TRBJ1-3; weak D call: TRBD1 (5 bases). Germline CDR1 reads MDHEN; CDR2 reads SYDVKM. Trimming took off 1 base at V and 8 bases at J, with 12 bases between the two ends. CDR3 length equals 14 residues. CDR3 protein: CASSLLRQWHTIYF. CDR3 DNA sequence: TGTGCCAGCAGTTTATTAAGACAGTGGCACACCATATATTTT.

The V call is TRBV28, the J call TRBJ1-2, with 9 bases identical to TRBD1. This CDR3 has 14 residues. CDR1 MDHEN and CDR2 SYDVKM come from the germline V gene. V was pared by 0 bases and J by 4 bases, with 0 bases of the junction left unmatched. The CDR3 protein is CASSLWDRGYGYTF. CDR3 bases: TGTGCCAGCAGTTTATGGGACAGGGGCTATGGCTACACCTTC.

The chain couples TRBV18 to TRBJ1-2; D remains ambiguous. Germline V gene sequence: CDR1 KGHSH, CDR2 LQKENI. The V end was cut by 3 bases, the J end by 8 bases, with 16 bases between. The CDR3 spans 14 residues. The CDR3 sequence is CASSPAQVSGGYTF. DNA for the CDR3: TGTGCCAGCTCACCGGCCCAAGTATCGGGCGGCTACACCTTC. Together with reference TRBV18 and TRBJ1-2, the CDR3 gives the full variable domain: NAGVMQNPRHLVRRRGQEARLRCSPMKGHSHVYWYRQLPEEGLKFMVYLQKENIIDESGMPKERFSAEFPKEGPSILRIQQVVRGDSAAYFCASSPAQVSGGYTFGSGTRLTVV.

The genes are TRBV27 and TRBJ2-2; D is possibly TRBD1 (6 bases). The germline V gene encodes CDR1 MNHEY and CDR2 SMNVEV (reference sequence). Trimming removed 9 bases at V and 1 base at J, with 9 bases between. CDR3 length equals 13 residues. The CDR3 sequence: CASLGGNTGELFF. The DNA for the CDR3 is TGTGCCAGTTTAGGGGGGAACACCGGGGAGCTGTTTTTT.

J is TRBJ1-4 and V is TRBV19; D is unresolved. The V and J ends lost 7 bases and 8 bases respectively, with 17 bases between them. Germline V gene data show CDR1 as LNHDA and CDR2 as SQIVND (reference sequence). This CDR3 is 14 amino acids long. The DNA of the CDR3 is TGTGCCAGTAACAGAGACCCCGGAATGGAAAAACTGTTTTTT. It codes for CASNRDPGMEKLFF.

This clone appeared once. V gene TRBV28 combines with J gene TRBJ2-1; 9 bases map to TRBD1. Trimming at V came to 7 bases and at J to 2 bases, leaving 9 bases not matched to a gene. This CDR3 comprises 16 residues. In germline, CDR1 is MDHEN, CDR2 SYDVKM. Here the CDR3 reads CASTSPGQGAYNEQFF. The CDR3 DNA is TGTGCCAGCACCTCTCCGGGACAGGGCGCCTACAATGAGCAGTTCTTC.

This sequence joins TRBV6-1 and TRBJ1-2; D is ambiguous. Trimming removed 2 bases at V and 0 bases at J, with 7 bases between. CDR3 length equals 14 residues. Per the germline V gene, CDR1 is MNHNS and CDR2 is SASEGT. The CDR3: CASSEQIPNYGYTF. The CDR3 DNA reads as TGTGCCAGCAGTGAACAGATTCCTAACTATGGCTACACCTTC.

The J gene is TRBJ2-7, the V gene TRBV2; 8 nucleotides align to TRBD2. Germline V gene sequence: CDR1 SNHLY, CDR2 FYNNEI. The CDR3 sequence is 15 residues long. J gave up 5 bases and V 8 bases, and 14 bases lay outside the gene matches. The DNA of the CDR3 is TGTGCCAGCGGGGAAGCGGGAGTGGCTGGAAACGAGCAGTACTTC. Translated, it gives CASGEAGVAGNEQYF.

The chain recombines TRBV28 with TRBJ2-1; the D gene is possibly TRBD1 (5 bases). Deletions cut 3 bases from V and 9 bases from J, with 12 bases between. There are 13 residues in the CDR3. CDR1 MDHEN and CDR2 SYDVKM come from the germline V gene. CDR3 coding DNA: TGTGCCAGCAGTTTTGGGGCAGTGGGTGAGCAGTTCTTC. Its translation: CASSFGAVGEQFF.

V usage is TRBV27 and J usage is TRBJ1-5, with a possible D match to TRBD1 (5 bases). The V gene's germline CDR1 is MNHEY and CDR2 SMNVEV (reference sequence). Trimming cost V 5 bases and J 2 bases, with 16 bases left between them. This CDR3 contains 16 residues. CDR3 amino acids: CASSPGTPWGNQPQHF. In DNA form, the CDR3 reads TGTGCCAGCAGTCCAGGGACCCCGTGGGGCAATCAGCCCCAGCATTTT.

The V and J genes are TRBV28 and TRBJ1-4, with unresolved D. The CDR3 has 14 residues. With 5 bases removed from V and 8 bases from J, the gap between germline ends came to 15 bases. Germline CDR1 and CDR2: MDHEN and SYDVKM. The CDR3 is CASSPPGGDEKLFF. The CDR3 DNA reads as TGTGCCAGCAGTCCCCCGGGCGGTGACGAAAAACTGTTTTTT.

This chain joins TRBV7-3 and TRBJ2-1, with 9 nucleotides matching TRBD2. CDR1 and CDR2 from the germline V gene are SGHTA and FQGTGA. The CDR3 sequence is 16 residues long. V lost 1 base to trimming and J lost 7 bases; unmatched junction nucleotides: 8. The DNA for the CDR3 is TGTGCCAGCAGCTTAATCGGGTTAGCGGGAGAAAATGAGCAGTTCTTC. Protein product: CASSLIGLAGENEQFF. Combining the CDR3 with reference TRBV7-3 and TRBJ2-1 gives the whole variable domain GAGVSQTPSNKVTEKGKYVELRCDPISGHTALYWYRQSLGQGPEFLIYFQGTGAADDSGLPNDRFFAVRPEGSVSTLKIQRTERGDSAVYLCASSLIGLAGENEQFFGPGTRLTVL.

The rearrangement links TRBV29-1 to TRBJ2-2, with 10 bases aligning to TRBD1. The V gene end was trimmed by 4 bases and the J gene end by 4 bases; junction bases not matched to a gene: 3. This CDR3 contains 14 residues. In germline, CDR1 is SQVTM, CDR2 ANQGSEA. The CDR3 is CSVGQGAPTGELFF. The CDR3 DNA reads TGCAGCGTTGGACAGGGGGCCCCCACCGGGGAGCTGTTTTTT.

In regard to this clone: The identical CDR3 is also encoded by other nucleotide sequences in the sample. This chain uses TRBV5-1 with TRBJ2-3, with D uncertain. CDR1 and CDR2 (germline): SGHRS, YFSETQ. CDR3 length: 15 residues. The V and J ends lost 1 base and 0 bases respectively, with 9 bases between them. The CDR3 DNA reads TGCGCCAGCAGCTTGCTGGCAGAGAGCACAGATACGCAGTATTTT. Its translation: CASSLLAESTDTQYF.

CDR3 sequence: CATSREGQSTYEQYF. The CDR3 DNA follows: TGTGCCACCAGCAGAGAGGGACAGTCAACCTACGAGCAGTACTTC. This chain joins TRBV15 and TRBJ2-7; 7 positions match TRBD1. The V gene's germline CDR1 is LNHNV and CDR2 YYDKDF (reference sequence). The CDR3 loop spans 15 amino acids. J gave up 2 bases and V 0 bases, and 4 bases lay outside the gene matches. Drawing the rest from reference TRBV15 and TRBJ2-7, the complete variable domain is DAMVIQNPRYQVTQFGKPVTLSCSQTLNHNVMYWYQQKSSQAPKLLFHYYDKDFNNEADTPDNFQSRRPNTSFCFLDIRSPGLGDTAMYLCATSREGQSTYEQYFGPGTRLTVT.

In DNA, the CDR3 is TGTGCCAGCAGCGCCTTGGGGGAGGGATCCGAGCAGTACTTC. Amino acids: CASSALGEGSEQYF. This chain connects TRBV7-3 to TRBJ2-7; 7 nucleotides line up with TRBD2. CDR1 is SGHTA and CDR2 is FQGTGA in the germline V gene. Trimming at V came to 5 bases and at J to 6 bases, leaving 10 bases not matched to a gene. The CDR3 loop spans 14 amino acids. Supplemented by reference TRBV7-3 and TRBJ2-7, the full variable domain reads GAGVSQTPSNKVTEKGKYVELRCDPISGHTALYWYRQSLGQGPEFLIYFQGTGAADDSGLPNDRFFAVRPEGSVSTLKIQRTERGDSAVYLCASSALGEGSEQYFGPGTRLTVT.